A single sample is the source of the 9 T cell receptor beta chains below, sequenced in a study of blood T cell repertoires in COVID-19. Repertoires were generated with immunoSEQ multiplex PCR, while TCRdb's copy carries only in-frame clones and drops some. Here the sample spans around 82,000 clones, around 91% being singletons. The specimen was peripheral blood. The source is a man between 70 and 80 years old with active or convalescent COVID-19.

The J gene is TRBJ1-2, the V gene TRBV12-3 or TRBV12-4; 8 positions agree with TRBD1. This CDR3 spans 13 amino acids. Trimming at V came to 3 bases and at J to 7 bases, leaving 4 bases not matched to a gene. CDR3: CASSFGDRGGYTF. As DNA, the CDR3 is TGTGCCAGCAGTTTCGGAGACAGGGGTGGCTACACCTTC.

The V and J genes are TRBV7-9 and TRBJ2-5, with unresolved D. The CDR3 spans 15 residues. CDR1 is SEHNR, CDR2 FQNEAQ, per germline (reference sequence). The V gene lost 0 bases and the J gene lost 1 base, with 9 bases spanning the gap. CDR3 nucleotides: TGTGCCAGCAGCTTAGCCTTGTATCCCCAAGAGACCCAGTACTTC. It is translated as CASSLALYPQETQYF. Based on the CDR3 plus reference TRBV7-9 and TRBJ2-5, the full variable domain is DTGVSQNPRHKITKRGQNVTFRCDPISEHNRLYWYRQTLGQGPEFLTYFQNEAQLEKSRLLSDRFSAERPKGSFSTLEIQRTEQGDSAMYLCASSLALYPQETQYFGPGTRLLVL.

A word on this clone: The sample has other DNA sequences that encode this CDR3 too. The CDR3 region is CASSPEGEGEGQPQHF. CDR3 coding DNA: TGTGCCAGTTCTCCCGAGGGAGAGGGCGAGGGTCAGCCCCAGCATTTT. The chain couples TRBV18 to TRBJ1-5, with D unresolved. The CDR3 sequence is 16 residues long. Germline V gene data show CDR1 as KGHSH and CDR2 as LQKENI. The germline V and J ends were trimmed by 9 bases and 6 bases, with 24 bases remaining between them.

This rearrangement joins TRBV7-2 to TRBJ2-5; TRBD2 matches 7 bases. From germline, CDR1 is SGHTA and CDR2 FQGNSA. The CDR3 covers 12 residues. The junction had 5 bases not matched to a gene; V was cut back by 8 bases and J by 5 bases. The CDR3 DNA sequence: TGTGCCAGCTCCCGGGAGGTGGAGACCCAGTACTTC. Translation: CASSREVETQYF.

The chain carries TRBV5-1 and TRBJ2-1; tentative D call: TRBD2 (7 bases). V dropped 0 bases and J dropped 6 bases, with 13 bases sitting between them. The V gene's germline CDR1 is SGHRS and CDR2 YFSETQ. This CDR3 has 15 amino acids. The CDR3, as DNA: TGCGCCAGCAGCTTGGTTGCGGGGGCCTTCAATGAGCAGTTCTTC. The encoded protein is CASSLVAGAFNEQFF.

The rearrangement links TRBV7-3 to TRBJ1-6; a possible D gene is TRBD1 (6 bases). Germline V lookup: CDR1 SGHTA, CDR2 FQGTGA. V gave up 0 bases and J gave up 7 bases, with 10 bases separating them. The CDR3 runs to 15 residues. The CDR3 nucleotides are TGTGCCAGCAGCTTAACTGGACAGAGCAATTCACCCCTCCACTTT. Translation: CASSLTGQSNSPLHF.

The rearrangement joins TRBV4-1 to TRBJ1-2; D remains unclear. The germline CDR1 and CDR2 sequences are MGHRA and YSYEKL. The CDR3 has 15 amino acids. Trimming took off 3 bases at V and 0 bases at J, with 11 bases between the two ends. DNA for the CDR3: TGCGCCAGCAGCCACCCCGGACTGGCTAACTATGGCTACACCTTC. Protein product: CASSHPGLANYGYTF.

The rearrangement uses TRBV30 and TRBJ1-3; D may be TRBD1 (5 bases). The CDR3 has 16 residues. Germline CDR1 is GTSNPN and CDR2 is SVGIG (reference sequence). The V gene lost 2 bases and the J gene lost 3 bases, with 17 bases spanning the gap. The chain's CDR3 is CAWSRQGPAVGNTIYF. CDR3 coding DNA: TGTGCCTGGAGTCGGCAGGGCCCGGCAGTTGGAAACACCATATATTTT. The full variable domain, in which reference TRBV30 and TRBJ1-3 provide the parts outside the CDR3, is SQTIHQWPATLVQPVGSPLSLECTVEGTSNPNLYWYRQAAGRGLQLLFYSVGIGQISSEVPQNLSASRPQDRQFILSSKKLLLSDSGFYLCAWSRQGPAVGNTIYFGEGSWLTVV.

CDR3 sequence (DNA): TGTGCCAGCTCACCACCGGGCTTTTACAATGAGCAGTTCTTC. This gives the protein CASSPPGFYNEQFF. The V and J genes are TRBV18 and TRBJ2-1; D is unclear. CDR1 and CDR2 (germline): KGHSH, LQKENI. Trimming left V 0 bases short and J 4 bases short, with 7 bases between. The CDR3 runs 14 residues.